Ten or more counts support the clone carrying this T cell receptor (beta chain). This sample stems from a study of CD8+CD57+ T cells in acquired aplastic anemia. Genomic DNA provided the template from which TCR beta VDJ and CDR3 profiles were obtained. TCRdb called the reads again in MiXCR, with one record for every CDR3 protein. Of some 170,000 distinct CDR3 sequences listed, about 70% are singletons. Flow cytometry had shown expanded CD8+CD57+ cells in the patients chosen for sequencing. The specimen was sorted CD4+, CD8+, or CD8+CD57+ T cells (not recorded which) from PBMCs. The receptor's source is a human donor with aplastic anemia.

CDR3 sequence reads: CSANPSLAGTQYF. The CDR3 nucleotides are TGCAGTGCCAACCCCTCTCTAGCGGGTACGCAGTATTTT. The V and J genes are TRBV20-1 and TRBJ2-3; 8 positions match TRBD2. Germline CDR1 and CDR2: DFQATT and SNEGSKA (reference sequence). The CDR3 loop spans 13 amino acids. V lost 6 bases to trimming and J lost 8 bases; unmatched junction nucleotides: 10.